This T cell receptor (beta chain) was sequenced for a study of T cell responses to AZD1222 COVID-19 vaccine (dated by TCRdb to the early 2020s). The study in broad terms: AZD1222 recipients given second doses at about 4 weeks or at about 12 weeks were pooled, since spike-specific TCR depth and breadth were not found to differ between the two schedules. A total of under 250 trial participants underwent TCR sequencing, of whom about 200 had received two doses of AZD1222 and about 25 had received two doses of the MenACWY control vaccine. Enrollment into the trials was organized by age into subgroups of 18-55, 56-69 and 70-plus years, and those subgroups contained about 150, 27 and 61 TCR-sequenced participants, respectively. What the authors observed across the whole study: Because no day 14 peak-response samples were available, the repertoires could be characterized only after the peak T cell response. Most participants were white British and females outnumbered males, and the authors suggested that clonal diversity may have been underestimated. Reportedly, almost half of the unique spike-specific TCRs recognized epitopes lying outside the regions that are mutated in the B.1.351 and B.1.1.7 variants. Vaccine-associated CD4 TCRs spanned the whole spike protein, with dominant responses in regions 160-218 and 743-854. After two AZD1222 doses, spike-specific TCR breadth and depth were significantly higher than at day 0 and than in MenACWY recipients. In the small 56-69-year group, the increase in depth fell short of significance, most likely because of low power. Conclusions about previously exposed vaccinees were limited because only six AZD1222 recipients were SARS-CoV-2 seropositive at baseline.

In the case of this clone: Its antigen target is currently unknown. No base-level quality is on record; no much larger clone is a single base apart.

The CDR3 regions of human TCRbeta chains were analyzed by immunosequencing. On the authors' methods: Repertoire TCRs were matched against a reference library of SARS-CoV-2-specific TCRs generated with the MIRA antigen-specificity platform. Breadth was defined as the fraction of unique TCRs that were SARS-CoV-2-associated, and depth was defined as the fraction of total T cells that were SARS-CoV-2-associated. Using the MIRA data, each spike-specific TCR was assigned both to the spike region to which the TCR was reactive and to a CD4 or CD8 class. Log10-transformed breadth and depth values were compared by one-way ANOVA with Sidak's multiple comparisons tests. TCRdb's version of the immuneACCESS table is confined to in-frame rearrangements and falls short of the full clone set. An unresolved V gene accounts for under half of the shortfall where checked; the remainder is of unknown origin. That table supplies the V and J calls and clone size; D and trimming were determined from the DNA. Here the sample has fewer than 130,000 clones; roughly 90% occur a single time. The ten largest make up under 10% of the sample.

CDR3 length: 14 amino acids, cysteine to phenylalanine. Kept here is only the CDR3 DNA, which spans 42 bases and is read in frame from base 1. Germline trimming: 3 bases from V, 4 bases from J; junction bases outside gene matches: 4. In the germline V gene, CDR1 corresponds to SGDLS and CDR2 to YYNGEE. The sample's time point label, decoded: baseline before first vaccination. The vaccinee samples were drawn from two UK trials, COV001 and COV002, one of which was a single-blind randomized controlled phase 2/3 trial testing AZD1222 (ChAdOx1 nCoV-19) in healthy adults. For TCRbeta chain sequencing, PBMC samples were collected from trial participants at day 0 and at day 28 after the second dose.

The V and J genes are TRBV9 and TRBJ1-1, with TRBD1 identical over 9 junction bases. This material consisted of peripheral blood, taken on day 0 of AZD1222 vaccination. This clonotype was sampled from an adult in good health. The DNA is TGTGCCAGCAGCGACGGACAGGGGAGCACTGAAGCTTTCTTT. Protein translation: CASSDGQGSTEAFF.